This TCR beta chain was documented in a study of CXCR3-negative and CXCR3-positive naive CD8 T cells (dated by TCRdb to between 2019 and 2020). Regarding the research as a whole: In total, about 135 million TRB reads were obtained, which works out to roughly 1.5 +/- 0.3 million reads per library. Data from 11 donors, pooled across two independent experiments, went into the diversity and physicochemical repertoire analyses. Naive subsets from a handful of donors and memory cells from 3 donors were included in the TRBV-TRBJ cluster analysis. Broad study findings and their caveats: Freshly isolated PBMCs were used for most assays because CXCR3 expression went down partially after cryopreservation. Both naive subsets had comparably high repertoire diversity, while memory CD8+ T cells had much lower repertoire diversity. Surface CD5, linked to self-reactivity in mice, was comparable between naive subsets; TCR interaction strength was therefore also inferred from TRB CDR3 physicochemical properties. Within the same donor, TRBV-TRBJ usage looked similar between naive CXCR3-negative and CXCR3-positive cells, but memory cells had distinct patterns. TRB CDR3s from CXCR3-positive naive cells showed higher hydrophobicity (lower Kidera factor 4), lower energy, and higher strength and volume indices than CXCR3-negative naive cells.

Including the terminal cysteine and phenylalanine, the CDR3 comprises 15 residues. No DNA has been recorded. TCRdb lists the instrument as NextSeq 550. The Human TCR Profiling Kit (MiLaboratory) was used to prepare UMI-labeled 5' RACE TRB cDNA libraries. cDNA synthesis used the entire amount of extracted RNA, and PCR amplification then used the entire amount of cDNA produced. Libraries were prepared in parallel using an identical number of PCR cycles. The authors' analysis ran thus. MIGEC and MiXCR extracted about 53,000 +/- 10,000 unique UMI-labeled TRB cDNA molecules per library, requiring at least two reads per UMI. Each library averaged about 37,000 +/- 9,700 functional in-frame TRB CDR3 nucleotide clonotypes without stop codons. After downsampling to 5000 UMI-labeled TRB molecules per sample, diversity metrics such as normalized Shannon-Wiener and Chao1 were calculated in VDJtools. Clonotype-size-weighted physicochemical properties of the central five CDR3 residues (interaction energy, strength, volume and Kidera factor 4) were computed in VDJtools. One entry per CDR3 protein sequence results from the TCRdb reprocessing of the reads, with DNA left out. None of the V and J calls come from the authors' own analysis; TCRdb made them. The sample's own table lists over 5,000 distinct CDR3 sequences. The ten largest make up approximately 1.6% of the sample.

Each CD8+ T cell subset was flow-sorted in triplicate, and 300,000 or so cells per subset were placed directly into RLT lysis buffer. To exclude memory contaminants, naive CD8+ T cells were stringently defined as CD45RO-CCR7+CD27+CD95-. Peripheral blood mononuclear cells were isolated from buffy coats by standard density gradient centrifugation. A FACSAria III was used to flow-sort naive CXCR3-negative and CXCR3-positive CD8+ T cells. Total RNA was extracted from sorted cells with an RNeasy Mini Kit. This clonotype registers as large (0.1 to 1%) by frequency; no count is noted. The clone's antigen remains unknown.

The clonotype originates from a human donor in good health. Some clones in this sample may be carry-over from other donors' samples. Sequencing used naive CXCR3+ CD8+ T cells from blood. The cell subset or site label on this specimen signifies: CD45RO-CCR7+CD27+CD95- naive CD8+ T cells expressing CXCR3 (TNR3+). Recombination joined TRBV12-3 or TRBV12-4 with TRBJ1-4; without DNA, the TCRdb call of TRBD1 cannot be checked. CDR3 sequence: CASSPGRTTNEKLFF.